This passage covers 32 T cell receptor beta chains from one sample sequenced in a study of T cells in Graves' hyperthyroidism and ophthalmopathy. RNA transcripts provided the source from which TCR beta CDR3 regions were amplified. An initial round of RT-PCR targeting the TCR CDR3 relied on the HTBI primer set. One entry per CDR3 protein results from TCRdb running MiXCR on the multiplex PCR reads. Of fewer than 600,000 distinct CDR3 sequences in the sample, 14% are singletons; the top ten hold 15% to 20%. Sample: blood. These receptors all stem from a woman younger than 30 with Graves' hyperthyroidism.

This clonotype came up many times. This chain links TRBV3-1 with TRBJ2-1; 9 nucleotides align to TRBD2. Germline CDR1 is LGHDT and CDR2 is YNNKEL (reference sequence). This CDR3 is built from 15 residues. The ends lost 1 base at V and 7 bases at J; junction bases unmatched: 5. The CDR3 DNA is TGTGCCAGCAGCCAAGTAGCGGGAGTGACGAATGAGCAGTTCTTC. It encodes CASSQVAGVTNEQFF.

The chain combines TRBV20-1 with TRBJ2-7; 13 bases are shared with TRBD2. J lost 3 bases, V lost 1 base, and 3 bases had no gene match. CDR1 and CDR2 from the germline V gene are DFQATT and SNEGSKA (reference sequence). There are 15 residues in the CDR3. The CDR3 DNA reads as TGCAGTGCTAGAGGACTAGCGGGAGGAATCTACGAGCAGTACTTC. It specifies CSARGLAGGIYEQYF.

This clonotype was detected many times. V is TRBV20-1 and J is TRBJ2-1, with a tentative D call TRBD1 (5 bases). V was trimmed by 0 bases and J by 10 bases, leaving 7 bases between them. The length of the CDR3 is 11 residues. CDR1 and CDR2 from the germline V gene are DFQATT and SNEGSKA (reference sequence). The CDR3 nucleotides are TGCAGTGCTAGAGATAACAGGGAGCAGTTCTTC. It encodes CSARDNREQFF.

The genes are TRBV12-3 or TRBV12-4 and TRBJ2-1, with TRBD2 identical over 11 bases. J gave up 15 bases and V 9 bases, and 13 bases lay outside the gene matches. The CDR3 runs to 13 residues. The CDR3 nucleotides are TGTGCCAGAAGCGATAGCGGGAGGGCATTACGGTTCTTC. Its translation is CARSDSGRALRFF.

This chain joins TRBV5-1 and TRBJ2-7; 7 bases agree with TRBD1. The ends lost 4 bases at V and 3 bases at J; junction bases unmatched: 7. The CDR3 loop spans 14 amino acids. Germline CDR1 SGHRS, CDR2 YFSETQ. The CDR3 loop reads CASSPGQLLYEQYF. Written as DNA, the CDR3 is TGCGCCAGCAGCCCGGGACAGCTACTCTACGAGCAGTACTTC.

This clonotype was recorded at least ten times. The V and J genes are TRBV20-1 and TRBJ2-3; D gene ambiguous. The CDR3 has 12 amino acids. Trimming took 1 base from V and 4 from J, leaving 6 bases between them. From germline, CDR1 is DFQATT and CDR2 SNEGSKA (reference sequence). CDR3 DNA: TGCAGTGCTAGAGGGACCTCAGATACGCAGTATTTT. It yields the protein CSARGTSDTQYF.

This clonotype has ten or more counts. The genes are TRBV27 and TRBJ1-2, with D uncertain. The CDR3 has 14 amino acids. Germline V gives CDR1 MNHEY, CDR2 SMNVEV (reference sequence). With 0 bases removed from V and 4 bases from J, the gap between germline ends came to 9 bases. Here the CDR3 reads CASSLSIGIYGYTF. DNA for the CDR3: TGTGCCAGCAGTTTATCGATAGGAATCTATGGCTACACCTTC.

This clonotype was detected ten times or more. The J gene is TRBJ1-1, the V gene TRBV11-2; no clear D gene. This CDR3 is built from 14 residues. Between the trimmed V and J ends, which lost 5 bases and 8 bases, there was a span of 18 bases. Per germline, CDR1 SGHAT and CDR2 FQNNGV. The CDR3 reads CASSLLRIAPEAFF. The CDR3 DNA sequence: TGTGCCAGCAGCCTTCTTCGAATCGCCCCCGAAGCTTTCTTT.

This clonotype has only a few counts. Likely a read error: the CDR3 ends without its conserved phenylalanine or tryptophan. The chain joins TRBV19 to TRBJ1-2; D gene uncertain. V lost 5 bases and J lost 1, with 8 bases in between. The CDR3 loop spans 13 amino acids. Germline lookup yields CDR1 LNHDA and CDR2 SQIVND (reference sequence). CDR3 coding DNA: TGTGCCAGTAGTCCAGCGGGTAACTATGGCTACACCCTC. Translation gives CASSPAGNYGYTL.

This clonotype was counted many times. V usage is TRBV11-2 and J usage is TRBJ1-1; D is possibly TRBD1 (5 bases). CDR3 length: 13 residues. CDR1 SGHAT and CDR2 FQNNGV come from the germline V gene. V shed 6 bases and J shed 7 bases, with 15 bases lying between them. The CDR3 sequence is CASSLREFGEAFF. For the CDR3, the DNA is TGTGCCAGCAGTCTCAGGGAATTTGGTGAAGCTTTCTTT. The whole variable domain, remainder taken from reference TRBV11-2 and TRBJ1-1, is EAGVAQSPRYKIIEKRQSVAFWCNPISGHATLYWYQQILGQGPKLLIQFQNNGVVDDSQLPKDRFSAERLKGVDSTLKIQPAKLEDSAVYLCASSLREFGEAFFGQGTRLTVV.

The chain has TRBV5-1 and TRBJ2-1; no firm D call. The germline CDR1 and CDR2 sequences are SGHRS and YFSETQ. The CDR3 spans 11 residues. The V and J ends lost 3 bases and 15 bases respectively, with 13 bases between them. In DNA, the CDR3 is TGCGCCAGCAGCTCCGAGGACCGGCGGTTCTTC. This gives the protein CASSSEDRRFF.

This clonotype was observed many times. The chain links TRBV20-1 to TRBJ1-4, with unresolved D. Between the trimmed V and J ends, which lost 6 bases and 1 base, there was a span of 9 bases. Germline V gene sequence: CDR1 DFQATT, CDR2 SNEGSKA (reference sequence). The CDR3 length is 13 residues. This CDR3 is CSAGDRTNEKLFF. The CDR3 DNA is TGCAGTGCCGGAGATCGAACTAATGAAAAACTGTTTTTT.

This clonotype was seen more than once but under ten times. The chain employs TRBV19 and TRBJ2-7; 9 bases map to TRBD1. Unmatched junction bases numbered 2, after V lost 3 bases and J lost 2 bases. CDR3 length: 14 residues. CDR1 is LNHDA, CDR2 SQIVND, per germline (reference sequence). For the CDR3, the DNA is TGTGCCAGTAGTATTGGGACAGGGCCCTACGAGCAGTACGTC. It yields the protein CASSIGTGPYEQYV.

Many counts were recorded for this clonotype. The chain carries TRBV9 and TRBJ2-1, with TRBD1 matching 7 bases. With V trimmed by 4 bases and J by 0 bases, 10 bases remained unmatched. CDR3 length: 17 amino acids. The V gene's germline CDR1 is SGDLS and CDR2 YYNGEE. The CDR3 loop is CASSYQVQGSSYNEQFF. CDR3 sequence (DNA): TGTGCCAGCAGCTACCAAGTACAGGGGAGCTCCTACAATGAGCAGTTCTTC.

The chain joins TRBV5-1 to TRBJ1-6; D gene ambiguous. Germline V gene sequence: CDR1 SGHRS, CDR2 YFSETQ. This CDR3 is built from 16 residues. The germline V and J ends were trimmed by 4 bases and 0 bases, with 11 bases remaining between them. This CDR3 is CASSPHTSSYNSPLHF. The CDR3 nucleotides are TGCGCCAGCAGCCCGCACACGAGCTCCTATAATTCACCCCTCCACTTT.

The table lists this clonotype with many counts. This chain joins TRBV18 and TRBJ1-1; D gene uncertain. Trimming pared 3 bases from V and 1 base from J, leaving 12 bases between. CDR3 size: 15 residues. Looked up from germline, CDR1 is KGHSH and CDR2 is LQKENI. CDR3 sequence (DNA): TGTGCCAGCTCACCCCGGCTGGAGACGAACACTGAAGCTTTCTTT. It specifies CASSPRLETNTEAFF.

The V gene is TRBV4-2, the J gene TRBJ1-2; TRBD1 might be the D (5 bases). Trimming shortened V by 0 bases and J by 4 bases, and 12 bases separated the two germline ends. Germline V CDR1 and CDR2: LGHNA, YNFKEQ. CDR3 length equals 15 residues. CDR3 protein: CASSQDLGDRYGYTF. In DNA, the CDR3 is TGTGCCAGCAGCCAAGATCTCGGGGACCGCTATGGCTACACCTTC.

The V call is TRBV12-3 or TRBV12-4, the J call TRBJ2-1; TRBD2 matches at 9 bases. There are 16 residues in the CDR3. V lost 5 bases to trimming and J lost 0 bases; unmatched junction nucleotides: 5. Written as DNA, the CDR3 is TGTGCCAGCAGTACTGGACTAGCGAGCTCCTACAATGAGCAGTTCTTC. Its protein product is CASSTGLASSYNEQFF.

Regarding this clonotype: A much larger clone is a single base away; this may be a read error. Without the conserved terminal phenylalanine or tryptophan, this CDR3 likely stems from a read error. This sequence joins TRBV5-1 and TRBJ1-5; D ambiguous. Germline-derived CDR1 and CDR2 are SGHRS and YFSETQ. V was clipped by 0 bases and J by 2 bases, with 9 bases between them. The CDR3 runs to 15 residues. Here the CDR3 DNA reads TGCGCCAGCAGCTTGGAGGTCGGAGGCAATCAGCCCCAGCATTCT. This encodes CASSLEVGGNQPQHS.

The table lists this clonotype with a few counts. V is TRBV5-4 and J is TRBJ2-1, with D possibly matching TRBD2 (5 bases). This CDR3 is 18 amino acids long. V lost 4 bases, J lost 6 bases, and 26 bases lay in between. Per germline, CDR1 SGHNT and CDR2 YYREEE (reference sequence). The CDR3: CASSHPGTGALSGNEQFF. The CDR3 nucleotides are TGTGCCAGCAGCCATCCGGGAACGGGCGCCCTCTCGGGCAATGAGCAGTTCTTC. The full variable domain, its missing parts supplied by reference TRBV5-4 and TRBJ2-1, is ETGVTQSPTHLIKTRGQQVTLRCSSQSGHNTVSWYQQALGQGPQFIFQYYREEENGRGNFPPRFSGLQFPNYSSELNVNALELDDSALYLCASSHPGTGALSGNEQFFGPGTRLTVL.

This clonotype has ten or more counts. The genes are TRBV6-1 and TRBJ2-1; 13 bases match TRBD2. Unmatched junction bases numbered 15, after V lost 2 bases and J lost 5 bases. The CDR3 consists of 20 residues. From germline, CDR1 is MNHNS and CDR2 SASEGT. Here the CDR3 DNA reads TGTGCCAGCAGTGAACTACTAGCGGGAGGGGCTTTCGGGGAACACAATGAGCAGTTCTTC. Translating gives CASSELLAGGAFGEHNEQFF.

The CDR3 region has the DNA TGCAGCGTGGCCCGGATTGGGGACGAGCAGTACTTC. This sequence encodes CSVARIGDEQYF. The V and J genes are TRBV29-1 and TRBJ2-7; D remains unclear. In germline, CDR1 is SQVTM, CDR2 ANQGSEA. Trimming took off 6 bases at V and 5 bases at J, with 14 bases between the two ends. This CDR3 has 12 amino acids.

This clonotype was seen only a few times. The chain has TRBV19 and TRBJ2-3, with a tentative D call TRBD2 (7 bases). This CDR3 region has 15 residues. The ends were cut back, 6 bases at V and 2 bases at J, with 15 bases in the middle. Germline CDR1 is LNHDA and CDR2 is SQIVND (reference sequence). CDR3 sequence reads: CASSPAGAPTDTQYF. The CDR3 DNA reads as TGTGCCAGTAGCCCTGCGGGGGCCCCCACAGATACGCAGTATTTT.

This clonotype appeared many times. The rearrangement uses TRBV12-3 or TRBV12-4 and TRBJ1-6; perhaps TRBD1 as D (6 bases). CDR3 length: 16 residues. The V end lost 1 base, the J end lost 1 base, and 8 bases lay between the germline ends. The CDR3 sequence is CASSLDRASYNSPLHF. The CDR3 bases are TGTGCCAGCAGTTTAGACAGGGCATCCTATAATTCACCCCTCCACTTT.

This clonotype was counted at least ten times. One end of the junction does not line up with germline, which may come from a read error. The chain recombines TRBV5-1 with TRBJ1-2; D perhaps matches TRBD1 (6 bases). This CDR3 is built from 13 residues. CDR1 is SGHRS, CDR2 YFSETQ, per germline. CDR3 sequence (DNA): TGTGCCAGCAGCCCGGACAGTAACTATGGCTACACCTTC. Its protein is CASSPDSNYGYTF.

This clonotype was seen ten or more times. The chain links TRBV5-1 to TRBJ1-1; D is undetermined. This CDR3 has 15 amino acids. Per germline, CDR1 SGHRS and CDR2 YFSETQ. V shed 1 base and J shed 0 bases, with 10 bases lying between them. For the CDR3, the DNA is TGCGCCAGCAGCTTGTCTGTGGCCTTGAACACTGAAGCTTTCTTT. Its protein product is CASSLSVALNTEAFF.

This clonotype has ten or more counts. V is TRBV7-6 and J is TRBJ2-3; a weak D match, TRBD1 (6 bases). CDR3 length equals 17 residues. V lost 3 bases to trimming and J lost 2 bases, with 18 bases between them. Germline CDR1 reads SGHVS; CDR2 reads FNYEAQ. The CDR3 is CASSFHRDKPNTDTQYF. The CDR3 region has the DNA TGTGCCAGCAGCTTCCACCGGGACAAGCCTAACACAGATACGCAGTATTTT.

This clonotype was recorded at least ten times. V usage is TRBV12-5 and J usage is TRBJ2-1; 8 nucleotides align to TRBD1. Germline V gene lookup returns CDR1 LGHNT and CDR2 FRNRAP. V was clipped by 2 bases and J by 2 bases; unmatched bases: 2. The CDR3 spans 15 residues. The CDR3 sequence: CASGLIQGAYNEQFF. CDR3 coding DNA: TGTGCTAGTGGTTTGATACAGGGGGCCTACAATGAGCAGTTCTTC.

This clonotype came up a few times. This chain joins TRBV5-4 and TRBJ2-3; 7 nucleotides match TRBD2. Germline trimming cut 4 bases from V and 4 bases from J; bases unmatched to any gene: 12. This CDR3 has 16 residues. Germline V gene sequence: CDR1 SGHNT, CDR2 YYREEE (reference sequence). In DNA, the CDR3 is TGTGCCAGCAGCCCGATGGGGCGGGAGAGCCCAGATACGCAGTATTTT. Encoded protein: CASSPMGRESPDTQYF. Filled out from reference TRBV5-4 and TRBJ2-3, the complete variable domain reads ETGVTQSPTHLIKTRGQQVTLRCSSQSGHNTVSWYQQALGQGPQFIFQYYREEENGRGNFPPRFSGLQFPNYSSELNVNALELDDSALYLCASSPMGRESPDTQYFGPGTRLTVL.

This clonotype has only a few counts. In DNA form, the CDR3 reads TGCAGTGCTCTTCGACAGGAAAACACTGAAGCTTTCTTT. Its translation: CSALRQENTEAFF. This chain uses TRBV20-1 with TRBJ1-1; D possibly corresponds to TRBD1 (6 bases). The ends were cut back, 5 bases at V and 2 bases at J, with 12 bases in the middle. Germline values: CDR1 DFQATT, CDR2 SNEGSKA (reference sequence). The CDR3 length is 13 residues.

This clonotype was recorded at least ten times. This chain joins TRBV10-3 and TRBJ2-5; 9 bases line up with TRBD2. The CDR3 loop spans 16 amino acids. The junction had 8 bases not matched to a gene; V was cut back by 3 bases and J by 3 bases. The germline gives CDR1 ENHRY, CDR2 SYGVKD. Here the CDR3 reads CAISDRSGSVEETQYF. As DNA, the CDR3 is TGTGCCATCAGTGATCGTAGCGGGAGCGTCGAAGAGACCCAGTACTTC.

This clonotype was recorded many times. The chain combines TRBV14 with TRBJ1-1; 12 nucleotides line up with TRBD1. The CDR3 contains 16 residues. Germline V lookup: CDR1 SGHDN, CDR2 FVKESK. Trimming took 0 bases from V and 4 from J; bases not matched to a gene: 3. CDR3 sequence reads: CASSQEGTGGGTEAFF. In nucleotides, the CDR3 is TGTGCCAGCAGCCAAGAAGGGACAGGGGGCGGCACTGAAGCTTTCTTT. Complete variable domain (other parts from reference TRBV14 and TRBJ1-1): EAGVTQFPSHSVIEKGQTVTLRCDPISGHDNLYWYRRVMGKEIKFLLHFVKESKQDESGMPNNRFLAERTGGTYSTLKVQPAELEDSGVYFCASSQEGTGGGTEAFFGQGTRLTVV.